This is a list of T cell receptor beta chains from one sample in a study of blood T cell repertoires in COVID-19. Clones were sequenced by immunoSEQ multiplex PCR, and TCRdb holds only the in-frame ones, with some missing. The table has about 120,000 clones, 80% to 90% seen once. The sample taken for sequencing was peripheral blood. These receptors originate from a man between 40 and 49 years old with acute or convalescent COVID-19. Both conserved end residues are part of each CDR3. D genes are given only for firm matches. Rows give clone size only sometimes, using once, few, many, or a class for an expanded clone.

>TRBD2|TRBV6-5|.|TRBJ2-3
CASPSGSGDTQYF
TGTGCCAGTCCGAGCGGGAGTGGCGATACGCAGTATTTT
>.|TRBV18|few|TRBJ2-7
CASSRDSSYEQYF
TGTGCCAGCTCCCGAGACAGTTCCTACGAGCAGTACTTC
>TRBD1|TRBV11-2|once|TRBJ2-4
CASSLHRGAKNIQYF
TGTGCCAGCAGCTTGCACAGGGGGGCCAAAAACATTCAGTACTTC
>.|TRBV6-2/TRBV6-3|.|TRBJ2-1
CASSRTGLPMNEQFF
TGTGCCAGCAGCCGAACTGGGCTACCGATGAATGAGCAGTTCTTC
>.|TRBV9|.|TRBJ2-1
CASSVAITARNEQFF
TGTGCCAGCAGCGTAGCGATCACCGCGAGGAATGAGCAGTTCTTC
>.|TRBV11-2|.|TRBJ1-3
CASSLVGSTFSGNTIYF
TGTGCCAGCAGCTTAGTGGGCAGCACCTTCTCTGGAAACACCATATATTTT
>.|TRBV2|.|TRBJ1-6
CASISDTNSPLHF
TGTGCCAGTATCTCGGACACCAATTCACCCCTCCACTTT
>.|TRBV15|.|TRBJ2-7
CATSRDLKRWPYEQYF
TGTGCCACCAGCAGAGATTTGAAGCGCTGGCCCTACGAGCAGTACTTC
>.|TRBV6-1|.|TRBJ2-3
CASSERPHSGSTDTQYF
TGTGCCAGCAGTGAAAGGCCCCATAGCGGCAGCACAGATACGCAGTATTTT
>.|TRBV9|.|TRBJ2-6
CASSANSGSGANVLTF
TGTGCCAGCAGCGCCAATTCCGGGTCTGGGGCCAACGTCCTGACTTTC
>.|TRBV19|.|TRBJ2-7
CASSITQGPYEQYF
TGTGCCAGTAGTATAACGCAGGGCCCCTACGAGCAGTACTTC
>.|TRBV7-6|.|TRBJ1-1
CASSLGDKGAEAFF
TGTGCCAGCAGCTTAGGGGATAAGGGGGCTGAAGCTTTCTTT
>.|TRBV7-2|.|TRBJ2-2
CASSSPLQANTGELFF
TGTGCCAGCAGCTCCCCTCTCCAGGCGAACACCGGGGAGCTGTTTTTT
>TRBD1|TRBV5-1|once|TRBJ1-1
CASSLVGTGGGTEAFF
TGCGCCAGCAGCTTGGTAGGGACAGGGGGTGGTACTGAAGCTTTCTTT
>.|TRBV27|.|TRBJ1-1
CASSFSAGVGTEAFF
TGTGCCAGCAGTTTTTCAGCAGGGGTCGGAACTGAAGCTTTCTTT
>TRBD1|TRBV4-3|.|TRBJ1-4
CASSLNRDSNEKLFF
TGCGCCAGCAGCCTAAACCGGGACAGTAATGAAAAACTGTTTTTT
>TRBD2|TRBV6-1|.|TRBJ2-2
CASSDPTSGIIHGELFF
TGTGCCAGCAGTGACCCGACTAGCGGGATAATTCACGGGGAGCTGTTTTTT
>TRBD1|TRBV4-3|.|TRBJ1-1
CASSQYTGVPAFF
TGCGCCAGCAGCCAATACACAGGGGTTCCAGCTTTCTTT
>.|TRBV18|.|TRBJ2-1
CASLSVRDNEQFF
TGTGCCAGCCTATCGGTGCGGGACAATGAGCAGTTCTTC
>TRBD1|TRBV11-2|once|TRBJ1-2
CASSFRQGVGGGYTF
TGTGCCAGCAGCTTTCGACAGGGAGTTGGCGGAGGCTACACCTTC
>.|TRBV14|.|TRBJ2-1
CASSQIASMNEQFF
TGTGCCAGCAGCCAAATCGCTAGTATGAATGAGCAGTTCTTC
>.|TRBV18|once|TRBJ2-2
CASSLQPDSYTGELFF
TGTGCCAGCTCACTCCAACCGGACAGCTACACCGGGGAGCTGTTTTTT
>.|TRBV29-1|.|TRBJ2-3
CSGSSTDTQYF
TGCAGCGGGAGCAGCACAGATACGCAGTATTTT
>TRBD2|TRBV2|.|TRBJ2-1
CAIRTSGSNEQFF
TGTGCCATCCGGACTAGCGGCAGCAATGAGCAGTTCTTC
>TRBD2|TRBV11-3|.|TRBJ2-2
CASSLVMSGKGAGELFF
TGTGCCAGCAGCTTAGTGATGAGCGGGAAGGGCGCCGGGGAGCTGTTTTTT
>TRBD1|TRBV5-1|.|TRBJ1-1
CASSPRQGARAEAFF
TGCGCCAGCAGCCCCCGACAGGGGGCGCGGGCTGAAGCTTTCTTT
>TRBD1|TRBV6-6|.|TRBJ2-7
CASSSRDRGNYEQYF
TGTGCCAGCAGTTCCCGGGACAGGGGGAACTACGAGCAGTACTTC
>.|TRBV11-3|once|TRBJ2-3
CASSFRDVRGSTDTQYF
TGTGCCAGCAGCTTCCGTGACGTCAGGGGCAGCACAGATACGCAGTATTTT
>.|TRBV7-9|once|TRBJ1-1
CASSLGGTTEAFF
TGTGCCAGCAGCTTAGGAGGGACTACTGAAGCTTTCTTT
>.|TRBV11-1|.|TRBJ2-4
CASSPRVLAKNIQYF
TGTGCCAGCAGCCCAAGAGTCCTAGCCAAAAACATTCAGTACTTC
>TRBD1|TRBV6-2/TRBV6-3|.|TRBJ1-2
CASSLDRDYGGYTF
TGTGCCAGCAGTCTCGACAGGGATTATGGTGGCTACACCTTC
>.|TRBV4-1|.|TRBJ2-7
CASSPGGAYEQYF
TGCGCCAGCAGCCCAGGAGGGGCCTACGAGCAGTACTTC
>TRBD1|TRBV20-1|.|TRBJ1-2
CSASDRGLGYTF
TGCAGTGCTAGTGACAGGGGGCTCGGCTACACCTTC
>.|TRBV11-2|.|TRBJ2-5
CASSLARLETQYF
TGTGCCAGCAGCTTAGCCAGATTAGAGACCCAGTACTTC
>.|TRBV30|many|TRBJ1-6
CAWSVEADGSSPLHF
TGTGCCTGGAGTGTAGAAGCCGACGGGAGTTCACCCCTCCACTTT
>.|TRBV27|.|TRBJ1-6
CASSSDSNSPLHF
TGTGCCAGCAGTTCGGACAGCAATTCACCCCTCCACTTT
>.|TRBV6-4|.|TRBJ1-5
CASSVEGGQPQHF
TGTGCCAGCAGTGTAGAGGGAGGACAGCCCCAGCATTTT
>TRBD1|TRBV6-2/TRBV6-3|.|TRBJ1-5
CASSHRTGGNQPQHF
TGTGCCAGCAGCCATCGGACAGGGGGCAATCAGCCCCAGCATTTT
>TRBD1|TRBV25-1|.|TRBJ1-1
CASSSTGGGTEAFF
TGTGCCAGCAGTTCAACAGGGGGCGGGACTGAAGCTTTCTTT
>TRBD2|TRBV18|.|TRBJ2-5
CASSSDPPGGYQETQYF
TGTGCCAGCTCATCCGACCCCCCGGGGGGTTACCAAGAGACCCAGTACTTC
>.|TRBV4-1|few|TRBJ2-1
CASSQDRGFSYNEQFF
TGCGCCAGCAGCCAAGATCGGGGATTCTCCTACAATGAGCAGTTCTTC
>.|TRBV11-2|.|TRBJ2-5
CASSLAPRATRETQYF
TGTGCCAGCAGCTTAGCCCCTCGAGCGACTCGAGAGACCCAGTACTTC